This T cell receptor beta chain was identified during a study of blood T cell repertoires in COVID-19 (TCRdb year 2020). Regarding the study in general: Samples covering the acute and convalescent phases of COVID-19 were provided by collaborators in the United States, Italy and Spain. The material from the prospective study consisted of cDNA or gDNA derived from T cells, B-cell-depleted T cells, or PBMCs. Deeply sampled blood TCRbeta repertoires from subjects exposed to, actively infected with, or recovered from COVID-19 were included in the dataset. The repertoires were released in a freely available public database meant as a resource for research on the immune response to SARS-CoV-2. Samples were obtained from the ongoing ImmuneRACE study (first 160 participants) and from 1,000 to 1,500 subjects provided by 6 global collaborators. Sample metadata almost always included a de-identified subject ID, COVID-19 status, age in years and sex. Where available, HLA class I and class II types were taken from metadata supplied by the sample provider and were not determined by assay-based typing.

Samples from volunteer blood donors who had recovered from COVID-19 were contributed by a second Seattle source. Whole blood was collected in K2EDTA tubes by collaborating institutions according to the institutions' own protocols. For TCRbeta analysis, collaborator samples were shipped as frozen whole blood, as isolated PBMCs, or as DNA extracted from either sample type. The germline V gene (reference sequence) yields SGHNT for CDR1 and YYREEE for CDR2. The cysteine opens and the phenylalanine closes a CDR3 of 16 amino acids. The entry retains the CDR3 DNA only, 48 bases that are in frame from base 1. V was cut back by 0 bases and J by 6 bases, leaving a gap of 15 bases between them. A note on this clone: Its specific antigen is unknown. No base quality values were provided; no much bigger clone lies one nucleotide off.

General conclusions and limits of the study: The amount of clinical and demographic metadata varied by source and participant and was provided uncurated.

The immunoSEQ Assay, a bias-controlled multiplex PCR, was used to amplify TCRbeta CDR3 regions from genomic DNA. The original pipeline was this. The number of nucleated cells in each sample was estimated by amplification of reference gene primers within the assay. To quantify the absolute abundance of each unique TCRbeta CDR3 rearrangement, sequence reads were collapsed and filtered. Productive Simpson clonality was computed per sample as the square root of Simpson's diversity index over productive rearrangements. Entries here come from immuneACCESS through TCRdb and include only in-frame sequences with V and J called. Some clones fail to appear in such tables; in the studies checked, an unresolved V gene covers under half of the shortfall, and the cause of the remainder is unknown. The V and J calls and the clone size are those of that table, but D and trimming were determined from the DNA. Across this sample there are under 200,000 clones, with around 83% seen only once. Around a fifth of the sample belongs to the ten largest clones.

The chain is made from TRBV5-4 and TRBJ1-4; no confident D gene assignment can be made. Sequencing was performed on peripheral blood. This TCR was sampled from a woman aged 70-85 years who had recovered from COVID-19. The CDR3 region has the sequence CASSLEAAMGDEKLFF. In nucleotides, the sequence is TGTGCCAGCAGCTTGGAGGCAGCTATGGGAGATGAAAAACTGTTTTTT.